The clone carrying this T cell receptor beta chain was counted ten times or more. The data are from a study of T cells in Graves' hyperthyroidism and ophthalmopathy. Whole-study context: Before treatment of any kind, peripheral blood was taken at initial diagnosis.

Trimming cost V 2 bases and J 7 bases, with 11 bases left between them. Germline CDR1 and CDR2: MNHNS and SASEGT. The CDR3 has 14 residues. Amplified TCR beta CDR3 regions derived from RNA transcripts. When the TCR CDR3 underwent first-round RT-PCR, the HTBI primer set was used. TCRdb passed the multiplex PCR reads through MiXCR, listing each CDR3 protein once. Among roughly 160,000 distinct CDR3 sequences listed, 9.4% were seen once. This chain uses TRBV6-1 with TRBJ2-2, with D possibly being TRBD2 (6 bases). The source of this sequence is a woman in her late teens or twenties with Graves' hyperthyroidism that later progressed to Graves' ophthalmopathy. Material for sequencing was blood. The CDR3 reads CASSELRGIGELFF. For the CDR3, the DNA is TGTGCCAGCAGTGAATTGCGGGGTATCGGGGAGCTGTTTTTT.